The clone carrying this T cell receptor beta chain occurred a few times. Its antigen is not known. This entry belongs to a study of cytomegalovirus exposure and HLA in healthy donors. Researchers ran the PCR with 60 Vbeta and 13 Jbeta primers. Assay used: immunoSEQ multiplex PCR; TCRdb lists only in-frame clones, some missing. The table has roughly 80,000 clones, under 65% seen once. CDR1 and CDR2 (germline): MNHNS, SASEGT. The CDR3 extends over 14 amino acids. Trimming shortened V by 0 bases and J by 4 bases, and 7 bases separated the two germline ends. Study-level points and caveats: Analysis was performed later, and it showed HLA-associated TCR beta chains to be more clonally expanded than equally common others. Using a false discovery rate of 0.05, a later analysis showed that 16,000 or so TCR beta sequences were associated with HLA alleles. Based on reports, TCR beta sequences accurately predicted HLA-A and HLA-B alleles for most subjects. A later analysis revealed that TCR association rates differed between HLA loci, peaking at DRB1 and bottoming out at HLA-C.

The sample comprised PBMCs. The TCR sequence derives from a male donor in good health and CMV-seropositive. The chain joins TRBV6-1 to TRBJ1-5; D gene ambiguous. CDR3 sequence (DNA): TGTGCCAGCAGTGAAGCGGGCAGTAATCAGCCCCAGCATTTT. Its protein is CASSEAGSNQPQHF.